This T cell receptor beta chain was captured by sequencing in a study of PD-L1 blockade in urothelial cancer. Study at large: The study recovered a median of roughly 150,000 T cells per blood sample.

Some clones are missing from TCRdb's copy, which holds only in-frame ones; the method was immunoSEQ multiplex PCR. The data contain about 120,000 clones, around 88% of them singletons. Described time point: peripheral blood 6 weeks after treatment start. This clone was seen only a few times. The sample in question was PBMCs, obtained around atezolizumab (anti-PD-L1) treatment. The receptor comes from a man aged 60-69 years with urothelial cancer.

The CDR3 bases are TGTGCCAGCAGCCCGGCGGCGGTTCAGCCCCAGCATTTT. It translates to CASSPAAVQPQHF. This chain joins TRBV7-2 and TRBJ1-5; D unclear. Germline V gives CDR1 SGHTA, CDR2 FQGNSA. V was cut by 5 bases and J by 6 bases, with 11 bases left in between. This CDR3 is 13 amino acids long.